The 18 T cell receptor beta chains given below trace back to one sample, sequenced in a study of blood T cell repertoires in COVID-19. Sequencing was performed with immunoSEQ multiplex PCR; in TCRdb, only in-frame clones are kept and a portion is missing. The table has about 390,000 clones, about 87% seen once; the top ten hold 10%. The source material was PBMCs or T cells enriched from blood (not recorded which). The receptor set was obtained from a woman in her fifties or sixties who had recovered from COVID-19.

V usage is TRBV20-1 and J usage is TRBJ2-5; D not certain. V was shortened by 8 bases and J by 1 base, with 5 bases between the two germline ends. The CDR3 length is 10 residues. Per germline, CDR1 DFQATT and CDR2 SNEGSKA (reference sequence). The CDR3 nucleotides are TGCAGTTGGAGCCAAGAGACCCAGTACTTC. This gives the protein CSWSQETQYF.

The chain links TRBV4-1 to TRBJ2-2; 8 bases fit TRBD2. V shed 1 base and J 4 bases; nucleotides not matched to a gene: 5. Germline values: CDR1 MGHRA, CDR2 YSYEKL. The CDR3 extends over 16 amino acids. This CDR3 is CASSQVGGRITGELFF. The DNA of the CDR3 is TGCGCCAGCAGCCAAGTAGGCGGGAGGATCACCGGGGAGCTGTTTTTT.

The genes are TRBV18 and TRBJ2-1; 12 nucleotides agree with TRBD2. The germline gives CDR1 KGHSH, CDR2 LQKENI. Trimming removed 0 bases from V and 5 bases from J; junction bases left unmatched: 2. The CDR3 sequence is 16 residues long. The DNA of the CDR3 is TGTGCCAGCTCACCACCACTAGCGGGGGGCAACAATGAGCAGTTCTTC. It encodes CASSPPLAGGNNEQFF.

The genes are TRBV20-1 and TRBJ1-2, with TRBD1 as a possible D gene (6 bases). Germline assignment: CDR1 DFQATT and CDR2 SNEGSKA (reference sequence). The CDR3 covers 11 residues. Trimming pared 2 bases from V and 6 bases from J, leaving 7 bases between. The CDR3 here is CSARQGNGYTF. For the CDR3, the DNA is TGCAGTGCTAGACAGGGGAATGGCTACACCTTC.

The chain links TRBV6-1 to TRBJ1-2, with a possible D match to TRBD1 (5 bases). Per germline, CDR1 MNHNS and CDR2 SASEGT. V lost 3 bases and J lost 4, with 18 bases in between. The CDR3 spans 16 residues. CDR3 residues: CASSEAGGTFGYGYTF. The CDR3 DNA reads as TGTGCCAGCAGTGAGGCTGGAGGGACCTTTGGCTATGGCTACACCTTC.

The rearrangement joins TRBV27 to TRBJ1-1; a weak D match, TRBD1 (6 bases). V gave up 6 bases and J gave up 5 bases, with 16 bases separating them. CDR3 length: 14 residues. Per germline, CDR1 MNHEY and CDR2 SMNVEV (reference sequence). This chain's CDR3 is CASSSRGGGTEAFF. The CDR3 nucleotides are TGTGCCAGCAGCTCGAGGGGAGGGGGTACTGAAGCTTTCTTT.

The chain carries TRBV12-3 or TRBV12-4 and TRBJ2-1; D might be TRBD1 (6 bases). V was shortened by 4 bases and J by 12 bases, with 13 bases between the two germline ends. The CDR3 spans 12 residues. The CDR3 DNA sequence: TGTGCCAGCAGTTCGTCGACAGGCGGGCAGTTCTTC. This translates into CASSSSTGGQFF.

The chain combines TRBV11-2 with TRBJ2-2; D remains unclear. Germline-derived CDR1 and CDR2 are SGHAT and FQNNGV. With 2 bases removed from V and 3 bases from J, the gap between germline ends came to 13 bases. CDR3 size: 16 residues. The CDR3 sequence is CASSLMFQVDTGELFF. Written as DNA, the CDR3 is TGTGCCAGCAGCTTAATGTTCCAGGTAGACACCGGGGAGCTGTTTTTT. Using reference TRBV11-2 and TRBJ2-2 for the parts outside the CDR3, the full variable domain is EAGVAQSPRYKIIEKRQSVAFWCNPISGHATLYWYQQILGQGPKLLIQFQNNGVVDDSQLPKDRFSAERLKGVDSTLKIQPAKLEDSAVYLCASSLMFQVDTGELFFGEGSRLTVL.

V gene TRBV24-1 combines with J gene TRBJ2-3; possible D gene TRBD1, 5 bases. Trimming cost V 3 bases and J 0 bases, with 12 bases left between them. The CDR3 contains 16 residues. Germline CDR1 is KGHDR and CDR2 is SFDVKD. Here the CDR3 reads CATSDPDRTSTDTQYF. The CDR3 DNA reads TGTGCCACCAGTGATCCCGACAGAACTAGCACAGATACGCAGTATTTT.

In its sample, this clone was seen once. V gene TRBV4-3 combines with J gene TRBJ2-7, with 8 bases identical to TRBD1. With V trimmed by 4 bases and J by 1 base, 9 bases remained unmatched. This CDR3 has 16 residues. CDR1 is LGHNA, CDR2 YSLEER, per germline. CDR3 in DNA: TGCGCCAGCAGCCGCTTTTTGAGACAGGGGTCCTACGAGCAGTACTTC. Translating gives CASSRFLRQGSYEQYF.

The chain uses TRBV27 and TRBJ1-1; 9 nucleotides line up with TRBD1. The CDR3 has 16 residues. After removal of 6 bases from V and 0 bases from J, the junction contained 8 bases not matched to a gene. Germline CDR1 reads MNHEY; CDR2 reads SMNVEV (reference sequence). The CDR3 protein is CASSSQGAYMNTEAFF. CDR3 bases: TGTGCCAGCAGCTCACAGGGGGCTTATATGAACACTGAAGCTTTCTTT.

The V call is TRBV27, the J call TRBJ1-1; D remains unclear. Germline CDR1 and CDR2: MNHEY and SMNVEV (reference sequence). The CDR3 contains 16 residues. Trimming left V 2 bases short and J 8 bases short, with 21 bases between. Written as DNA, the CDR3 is TGTGCCAGCAGTTTAACACGGAGTAGAACATCTCGGGAAGCTTTCTTT. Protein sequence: CASSLTRSRTSREAFF.

CDR3 in amino acids: CASSPRVRQETQYF. The CDR3 DNA follows: TGTGCCAGCAGCCCTCGGGTGAGACAAGAGACCCAGTACTTC. V gene TRBV7-8 combines with J gene TRBJ2-5; D remains unclear. The V gene lost 5 bases and the J gene lost 2 bases, with 12 bases spanning the gap. Germline CDR1 SGHVS, CDR2 FQNEAQ. The CDR3 is 14 residues long.

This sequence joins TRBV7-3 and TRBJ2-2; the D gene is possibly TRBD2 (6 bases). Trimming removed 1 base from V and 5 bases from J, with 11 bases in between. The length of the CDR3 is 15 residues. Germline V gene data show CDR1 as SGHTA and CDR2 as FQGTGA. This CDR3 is CASSLNGAGTGELFF. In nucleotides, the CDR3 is TGTGCCAGCAGCTTAAATGGGGCGGGGACCGGGGAGCTGTTTTTT.

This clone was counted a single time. Here the CDR3 reads CASSPTLVLDNEQFF. CDR3 nucleotide sequence: TGCGCCAGCAGCCCGACTCTAGTCCTAGACAATGAGCAGTTCTTC. J is TRBJ2-1 and V is TRBV5-1; D unclear. This CDR3 region has 15 residues. V was cut by 4 bases and J by 5 bases, with 16 bases left in between. Germline V gives CDR1 SGHRS, CDR2 YFSETQ.

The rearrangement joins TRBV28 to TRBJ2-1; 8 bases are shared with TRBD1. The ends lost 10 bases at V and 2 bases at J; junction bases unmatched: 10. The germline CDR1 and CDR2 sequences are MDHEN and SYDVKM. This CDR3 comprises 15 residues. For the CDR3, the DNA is TGTGCCATCGGCCCTCCGGGACAGGCCTACAATGAGCAGTTCTTC. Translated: CAIGPPGQAYNEQFF.

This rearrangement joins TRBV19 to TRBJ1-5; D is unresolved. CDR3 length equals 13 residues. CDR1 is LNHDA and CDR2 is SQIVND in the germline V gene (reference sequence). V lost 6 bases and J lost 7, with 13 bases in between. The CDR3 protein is CASRFDPRQPQHF. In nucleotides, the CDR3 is TGTGCCAGTAGGTTTGACCCTAGGCAGCCCCAGCATTTT.

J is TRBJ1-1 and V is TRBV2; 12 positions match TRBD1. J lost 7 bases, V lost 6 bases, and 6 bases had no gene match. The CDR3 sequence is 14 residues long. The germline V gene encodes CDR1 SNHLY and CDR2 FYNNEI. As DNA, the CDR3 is TGTGCCAGCAGGATGGGACAGGGGGCCGGTGAAGCTTTCTTT. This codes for CASRMGQGAGEAFF.